This T cell receptor (beta chain) was captured in a study of blood T cell repertoires in COVID-19. Concerning this clone itself: Other DNA sequences of this sample code for an identical CDR3.

Libraries were prepared by immunoSEQ multiplex PCR; TCRdb keeps only in-frame clonotypes and omits some of them. The sample carries 160,000 or so clones, around 86% recorded once. This CDR3 spans 15 amino acids. Germline V gives CDR1 SGHNT, CDR2 YYREEE (reference sequence). The trim removed 0 bases at V and 3 bases at J, leaving 0 bases unmatched. The sample taken for sequencing was peripheral blood. The chain uses TRBV5-4 and TRBJ2-2; 9 nucleotides line up with TRBD2. The sequence was collected from a man in his 70s who had recovered from COVID-19. CDR3 DNA: TGTGCCAGCAGCTTGGTAGCGGGAGACACCGGGGAGCTGTTTTTT. Translated: CASSLVAGDTGELFF.